One sample yielded the 8 T cell receptor beta chains listed below, sequenced in a study of neurological immune-mediated disorders. TCRdb re-analysed the 5' RACE reads in MiXCR, keeping a single row per CDR3 protein. Found here are some 120,000 distinct CDR3 sequences, approximately 3.2% of them singletons; the top ten hold 1.3%. Sequenced: PBMCs. The source is a woman between 25 and 40 years old with multiple sclerosis.

This clonotype was observed many times. The chain employs TRBV18 and TRBJ1-5; a possible D gene is TRBD1 (5 bases). Trimming removed 5 bases at V and 0 bases at J, with 11 bases between. This CDR3 region has 15 residues. Germline V gene sequence: CDR1 KGHSH, CDR2 LQKENI. CDR3 loop: CASSSRGDSNQPQHF. CDR3 DNA sequence: TGTGCCAGCTCATCCCGGGGGGATAGCAATCAGCCCCAGCATTTT.

This clonotype was seen at least ten times. The V and J genes are TRBV5-1 and TRBJ1-1; D gene uncertain. This CDR3 is 15 amino acids long. CDR1 and CDR2 from the germline V gene are SGHRS and YFSETQ. V was pared by 0 bases and J by 0 bases, with 9 bases between. The CDR3 spells CASSLDAGLNTEAFF. The CDR3 nucleotides are TGCGCCAGCAGCTTGGATGCGGGCTTGAACACTGAAGCTTTCTTT.

This clonotype was seen repeatedly, ten times or more. J is TRBJ1-2 and V is TRBV20-1, with D hard to call. This CDR3 has 12 residues. CDR1 and CDR2 from the germline V gene are DFQATT and SNEGSKA (reference sequence). V dropped 4 bases and J dropped 4 bases, with 10 bases sitting between them. The CDR3 loop reads CSAISEIYGYTF. In nucleotides, the CDR3 is TGCAGTGCTATTTCGGAAATCTATGGCTACACCTTC.

This clonotype was recorded many times. The J gene is TRBJ1-5, the V gene TRBV7-6, with a weak D call TRBD1 (6 bases). Per the germline V gene, CDR1 is SGHVS and CDR2 is FNYEAQ. Trimming stripped 0 bases from V and 5 bases from J, with 11 bases between. This CDR3 is 15 amino acids long. As DNA, the CDR3 is TGTGCCAGCAGCTTAGCAGGGGGTAGGCATCAGCCCCAGCATTTT. Translating gives CASSLAGGRHQPQHF.

This clonotype was found many times. The V call is TRBV13, the J call TRBJ1-2; no firm D call. CDR3 length: 12 residues. CDR1 and CDR2 from the germline V gene are PRHDT and FYEKMQ (reference sequence). Trimming shortened V by 1 base and J by 0 bases, and 0 bases separated the two germline ends. The CDR3, as DNA: TGTGCCAGCAGCTTAGCTAACTATGGCTACACCTTC. Translating it yields CASSLANYGYTF.

This clonotype was picked up many times. The gene calls are TRBV9 and TRBJ2-5, with D possibly TRBD2 on 6 matching bases. Germline CDR1 is SGDLS and CDR2 is YYNGEE. V was cut by 2 bases and J by 2 bases, with 10 bases left in between. The CDR3 has 14 residues. The CDR3 DNA follows: TGTGCCAGCAGCGTGAGTCGGGGGCAAGAGACCCAGTACTTC. Translation: CASSVSRGQETQYF.

This clonotype occurred many times. This chain connects TRBV7-2 to TRBJ1-1; D ambiguous. The CDR3 spans 16 residues. Per germline, CDR1 SGHTA and CDR2 FQGNSA. V lost 0 bases, J lost 4 bases, and 15 bases lay in between. The DNA of the CDR3 is TGTGCCAGCAGCTTAGCGTTGGGTTCCTGGAGCACTGAAGCTTTCTTT. Translating gives CASSLALGSWSTEAFF.

Ten or more counts support this clonotype. J is TRBJ1-5 and V is TRBV4-3; weak D call: TRBD1 (5 bases). The CDR3 runs to 14 residues. V was shortened by 6 bases and J by 2 bases, with 11 bases between the two germline ends. Germline V gene sequence: CDR1 LGHNA, CDR2 YSLEER. The chain's CDR3 is CASSQQAGNQPQHF. In DNA form, the CDR3 reads TGCGCCAGCAGTCAACAGGCGGGCAATCAGCCCCAGCATTTT.